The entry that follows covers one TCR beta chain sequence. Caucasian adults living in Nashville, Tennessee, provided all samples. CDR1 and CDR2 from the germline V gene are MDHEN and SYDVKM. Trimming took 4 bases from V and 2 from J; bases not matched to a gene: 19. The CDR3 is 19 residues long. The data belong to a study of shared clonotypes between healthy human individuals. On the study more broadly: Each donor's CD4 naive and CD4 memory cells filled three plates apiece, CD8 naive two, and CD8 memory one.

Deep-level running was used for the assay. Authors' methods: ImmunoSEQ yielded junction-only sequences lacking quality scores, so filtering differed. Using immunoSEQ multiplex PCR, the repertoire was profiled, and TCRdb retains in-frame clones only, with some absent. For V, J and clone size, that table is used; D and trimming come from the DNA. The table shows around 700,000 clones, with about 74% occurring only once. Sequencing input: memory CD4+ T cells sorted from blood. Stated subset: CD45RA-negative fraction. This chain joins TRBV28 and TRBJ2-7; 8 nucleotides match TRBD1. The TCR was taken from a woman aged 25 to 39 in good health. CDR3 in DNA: TGTGCCAGCAGTTCCGCTATCGGACTGACAGGGGCCTCCCCCTACGAGCAGTACTTC. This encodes CASSSAIGLTGASPYEQYF.